This record looks at one T cell receptor (beta chain) sequence and its context. As yet, its antigen is unknown. The data were obtained in a study of blood T cells in healthy people across ages. Study-wide results and caveats: The long-lived group displayed more naive CD4+ cells, plus higher diversity, than the aged donors did. Because donor CMV status was unknown, expanded clonotype changes were possibly confounded. It was not possible, with unsorted PBMCs, to conclusively compare naive and antigen-experienced cells.

Using a J-beta primer mix together with a sample-barcoded 5' primer, a second PCR was run for about 6 to 11 cycles. TCRdb passed the 5' RACE reads through MiXCR, listing each CDR3 protein once. The repertoire consists of about 1.4 million distinct CDR3 sequences, with 59% occurring once and the leading ten covering about 6.3%. The clonotype comes from a man between 18 and 29 years old in good health. Sequenced material: blood.

The DNA of the CDR3 is TGTGCCAGCAGCTTAGAGGCCGGGAGGCTGTTTTTT. Encoded protein: CASSLEAGRLFF. The J gene is TRBJ1-4, the V gene TRBV13; no reliable D call. Germline V gene data show CDR1 as PRHDT and CDR2 as FYEKMQ (reference sequence). V lost 1 base and J 14 bases, leaving 11 bases between the germline ends. The CDR3 runs to 12 residues.